This T cell receptor beta chain emerged from a study of OX40 agonist ivuxolimab in advanced cancers. Study context: Previous treatment with anti-PD-1, anti-PD-L1 or anti-CTLA-4 therapy was allowed; less than 45% had received some. Partial responses occurred in Three dose-escalation patients, one with hepatocellular carcinoma and two with cutaneous melanoma.

Trimming removed 0 bases at V and 7 bases at J, with 13 bases between. Germline CDR1 SGHAT, CDR2 FQNNGV. The CDR3 consists of 14 residues. The method was immunoSEQ multiplex PCR; TCRdb's version includes in-frame clones alone and lacks a portion of them. The profile shows approximately 70,000 clones, 85% to 90% of them singletons. The chain links TRBV11-2 to TRBJ2-7; maybe TRBD1 (6 bases). The source was CD4+ or CD8+ T cells sorted from blood, collected in a trial of the OX40 agonist ivuxolimab. This TCR was recovered from an adult with an advanced solid tumor such as melanoma, head and neck, liver or kidney cancer. CDR3 residues: CASSLERTVYEQYF. CDR3 sequence (DNA): TGTGCCAGCAGCTTAGAGAGGACAGTCTATGAGCAGTACTTC.